A selection of T cell receptor beta chains follows, all from one sample in a study of blood T cell repertoires in COVID-19. Profiling relied on immunoSEQ multiplex PCR, and the TCRdb table lists in-frame clones only, not all of them. The table lists fewer than 150,000 clones, 65% to 85% of them singletons. The sequenced sample was peripheral blood. These receptors all stem from a man aged 45-65 years with acute or convalescent COVID-19. The CDR3 runs from the conserved cysteine through the conserved F or W. D genes are given only for firm matches. Size values are once, few and many counts, or a class for expanded clones, and some rows have none.

d_call j_call v_call clone_size cdr3_nt cdr3_aa
. TRBJ1-2 TRBV12-5 few TGTGCTAGTGGTTCGGGACTCTATGGCTACACCTTC CASGSGLYGYTF
TRBD1 TRBJ1-5 TRBV6-5 once TGTGCCAGCAAGACTACCGGGACAGCGGATCAGCCCCAGCATTTT CASKTTGTADQPQHF
TRBD1 TRBJ2-1 TRBV9 . TGTGCCAGCAGCGCTTCCGGGACAGGGTATGGCGAGCAGTTCTTC CASSASGTGYGEQFF
. TRBJ2-1 TRBV11-2 . TGTGCCAGCAGCCGAGGCGTCGGTGATGAGCAGTTCTTC CASSRGVGDEQFF
TRBD1 TRBJ1-1 TRBV19 few TGTGCCAGTAGTATTATGGGCTCGACAGGGGGAGCTGAAGCTTTCTTT CASSIMGSTGGAEAFF
TRBD1 TRBJ2-3 TRBV5-1 . TGCGCCAGCAGCTTGGGGGGACAGGGCTCAGATACGCAGTATTTT CASSLGGQGSDTQYF
. TRBJ1-2 TRBV2 . TGTGCCAGCAACCCAACAGGGACCCCTAACTATGGCTACACCTTC CASNPTGTPNYGYTF
TRBD2 TRBJ2-3 TRBV4-2 . TGTGCCAGCAGCCAAGAGGGCAGCGGGGGCCAGATCACAGATACGCAGTATTTT CASSQEGSGGQITDTQYF
. TRBJ1-3 TRBV18 . TGTGCCAGCTCACCGGGCAGCTTCCCCTCTGGAAACACCATATATTTT CASSPGSFPSGNTIYF
. TRBJ1-5 TRBV27 . TGTGCCAGCAGTCCTCATCAGCCCCAGCATTTT CASSPHQPQHF
. TRBJ2-5 TRBV6-5 . TGTGCCAGCAGGAGGGACTGGAACCAAGAGACCCAGTACTTC CASRRDWNQETQYF
. TRBJ1-1 TRBV6-1 . TGTGCCAGCAGTGAGTCCCAGAACACTGAAGCTTTCTTT CASSESQNTEAFF
TRBD1 TRBJ2-2 TRBV9 . TGTGCCAGCAGCCCCTCAGGGCAGGGGGCCGACACCGGGGAGCTGTTTTTT CASSPSGQGADTGELFF
. TRBJ1-6 TRBV28 . TGTGCCAGCAGTTTAGACAGGAATTCACCCCTCCACTTT CASSLDRNSPLHF
. TRBJ1-2 TRBV28 once TGTGCCAGCAGTCTCACAGCGGCGGGTGGCTACACCTTC CASSLTAAGGYTF
TRBD1 TRBJ2-6 TRBV19 . TGTGCCAGTGGGACAGGGACCGGGGCCAACGTCCTGACTTTC CASGTGTGANVLTF
TRBD2 TRBJ2-1 TRBV5-1 . TGCGCCAGCAGCTTGCACACTAGCGGGGGGCGGAATGAGCAGTTCTTC CASSLHTSGGRNEQFF
. TRBJ1-2 TRBV28 . TGTGCCAGCAGTTTGTCCGTCTTCGGTGGCTACACCTTC CASSLSVFGGYTF
TRBD2 TRBJ2-5 TRBV5-1 . TGCGCCAGCAGCTTGGACCCGGGGGGAGAGACCCAGTACTTC CASSLDPGGETQYF
. TRBJ1-1 TRBV3-1/TRBV3-2 . TGTGCCGCACAGGGTCCAGGTGAAGCTTTCTTT CAAQGPGEAFF
TRBD1 TRBJ1-5 TRBV6-1 few TGTGCCAGCAGTGAAGCCTCGGAGGGGGCAAGGCAGCCCCAGCATTTT CASSEASEGARQPQHF
. TRBJ1-5 TRBV28 few TGTGCCAGCAGTTTAATCGGTCAGGCGCTTAGCAATCAGCCCCAGCATTTT CASSLIGQALSNQPQHF
. TRBJ1-2 TRBV15 . TGTGCCACCAGCAGGGGAGAAAACTATGGCTACACCTTC CATSRGENYGYTF
TRBD1 TRBJ1-2 TRBV7-2 . TGTGCCAGCAGCCTGGGACAGGGCGCTGGTGGCTACACCTTC CASSLGQGAGGYTF
TRBD1 TRBJ1-2 TRBV7-9 few TGTGCCAGCAGCCTCGACAGGGGGCTCTATGGCTACACCTTC CASSLDRGLYGYTF
. TRBJ1-2 TRBV6-6 . TGTGCCAGCGGGCAACAATCTAACTATGGCTACACCTTC CASGQQSNYGYTF
. TRBJ2-3 TRBV11-1 . TGTGCCAGCAGCTTGGGGTCGGCAGGGGGCACAGATACGCAGTATTTT CASSLGSAGGTDTQYF
. TRBJ2-7 TRBV29-1 . TGCAGCGTTGGAGCGGAGGACGGCGCGCAGTACTTC CSVGAEDGAQYF
. TRBJ1-1 TRBV6-5 . TGTGCCAGCGCCGGCAGGGGTGGGGGCGCTGAAGCTTTCTTT CASAGRGGGAEAFF
TRBD1 TRBJ1-4 TRBV7-6 . TGTGCCAGCAGCTTAGGAACAGGGGCAAATGAAAAACTGTTTTTT CASSLGTGANEKLFF
. TRBJ2-1 TRBV19 . TGTGCCAGTAGTGAACAGGGCACCATCTCCTACAATGAGCAGTTCTTC CASSEQGTISYNEQFF
TRBD1 TRBJ2-1 TRBV11-1 . TGTGCCAGCAGCTTTCCTGACAGGGGTCTTTACAATGAGCAGTTCTTC CASSFPDRGLYNEQFF
. TRBJ1-1 TRBV9 . TGTGCCAGCAGCGCCTCGACAGGGAACACTGAAGCTTTCTTT CASSASTGNTEAFF
TRBD1 TRBJ1-1 TRBV19 . TGTGCCAGTAGTGCCCCCGGGACAGGGGCCTTTGGCACTGAAGCTTTCTTT CASSAPGTGAFGTEAFF
TRBD1 TRBJ1-6 TRBV6-5 few TGTGCCAGCAGTTACACTAGACAGGGCTATAATTCACCCCTCCACTTT CASSYTRQGYNSPLHF
TRBD1 TRBJ1-1 TRBV5-1 . TGCGCCAGCAGCCCCGCCGCCAGGGGGCTGAACACTGAAGCTTTCTTT CASSPAARGLNTEAFF
. TRBJ1-2 TRBV3-1/TRBV3-2 . TGTGCCAGCAGCCAAATCCGGAGCAACTATGGCTACACCTTC CASSQIRSNYGYTF
. TRBJ2-5 TRBV30 . TGTGCCTGGAGCGTCGTCAGACCCCAGGTCGCCCAAGAGACCCAGTACTTC CAWSVVRPQVAQETQYF
TRBD1 TRBJ1-2 TRBV29-1 . TGCAGCGTCGCAGGGGGTGGCTATGGCTACACCTTC CSVAGGGYGYTF
. TRBJ1-1 TRBV19 . TGTGCCAGTAGTATAGATATAGGCAGGATGAACACTGAAGCTTTCTTT CASSIDIGRMNTEAFF
. TRBJ1-2 TRBV3-1/TRBV3-2 few TGTGCCAGCAGCCAAGAAGGGGGAAGCTATGGCTACACCTTC CASSQEGGSYGYTF
. TRBJ1-5 TRBV7-8 . TGTGCCAGCAGCTTAGCGGGGGGTTATAGCAATCAGCCCCAGCATTTT CASSLAGGYSNQPQHF
TRBD1 TRBJ2-2 TRBV7-3 . TGTGCCAGCAGCCCTGGGACAGGGGTTATCGGGGAGCTGTTTTTT CASSPGTGVIGELFF